This TCR beta chain was retrieved from a study of tumor and adjacent non-tumor tissue in lung cancer. The CDR3 spans 15 residues. Germline CDR1 SGHKS, CDR2 YYEKEE (reference sequence). Between the trimmed V and J ends, which lost 3 bases and 0 bases, there was a span of 9 bases. RNA was extracted from bulk tissue without any cell sorting. TCRbeta libraries were built with three rounds of nested PCR, modified from ARM-PCR. One entry per CDR3 protein results from TCRdb running MiXCR on the multiplex PCR reads. The table has approximately 68,000 distinct CDR3 sequences, 73% seen once. Sequenced input: lung tumor tissue. The sequence was collected from a man in his sixties with non-small cell lung cancer. This chain uses TRBV5-5 with TRBJ2-2; D remains ambiguous. CDR3 in amino acids: CASSSAAPNTGELFF. The CDR3 DNA reads TGTGCCAGCAGCTCCGCAGCGCCGAACACCGGGGAGCTGTTTTTT.